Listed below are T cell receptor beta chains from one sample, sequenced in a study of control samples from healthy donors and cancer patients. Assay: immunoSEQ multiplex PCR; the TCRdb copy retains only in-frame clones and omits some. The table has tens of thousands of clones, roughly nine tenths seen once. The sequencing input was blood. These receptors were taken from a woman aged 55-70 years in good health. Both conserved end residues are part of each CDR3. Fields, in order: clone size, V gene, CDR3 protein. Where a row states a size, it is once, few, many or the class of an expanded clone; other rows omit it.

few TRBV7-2 CASSLYLSYEQYF
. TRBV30 CAWSPGSSGGRETQYF
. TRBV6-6 CASSYDRADGYTF
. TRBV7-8 CASQGTGSYQPQHF
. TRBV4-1 CASSPLGLAKNIQYF
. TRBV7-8 CASNLARGVGTEAFF
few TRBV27 CASSSGLAGLAGELFF
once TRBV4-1 CASSQEGRGPKKLFF
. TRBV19 CASSTLRTDTQYF
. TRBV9 CASSVASGTAGELFF
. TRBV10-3 CAISESGAGEPQHF
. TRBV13 CASSLMDRFEYSGNTIYF
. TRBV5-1 CASSLGPYPSYNEQFF
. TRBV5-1 CASSHGLAGAYNEQFF
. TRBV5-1 CASSGLAGVKLEQYF
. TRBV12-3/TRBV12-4 CASSFGTTGGAFF
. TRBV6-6 CASSSDRPTNEKLFF
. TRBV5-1 CASSLIVFSGRVQETQYF
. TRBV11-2 CASSKQLDAGTQYF
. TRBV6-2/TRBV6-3 CASSTGTSSYEQYF
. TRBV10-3 CANARTAYEQYF
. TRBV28 CASSLFQTYEQYF
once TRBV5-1 CASSRTDQETQYF
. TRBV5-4 CASSSWETQYF
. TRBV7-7 CASSPTHRGGETQYF
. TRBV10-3 CAISESGGNQPQHF
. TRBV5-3 CARSSPGVILNTEAFF
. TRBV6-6 CASRRGRLENTEAFF
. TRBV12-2 CASRLAGGGLSGNTIYF
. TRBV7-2 CASSLEGGYTDTQYF
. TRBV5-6 CASSISRNEQYF
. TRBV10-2 CASRGQGDNSPLHF
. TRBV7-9 CASSSDRPPGEQYF
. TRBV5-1 CASSLRDRDSEAFF
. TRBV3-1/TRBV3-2 CASSQEAGGPATNEKLFF
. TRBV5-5 CASSRLWGSPGLVFF
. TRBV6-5 CASQTLGGNTEAFF
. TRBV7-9 CASSPYGAASGNTIYF
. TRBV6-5 CASKEGGSYEQYF
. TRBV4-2 CASSQAGTSGRLTQYF
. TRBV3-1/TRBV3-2 CASSQLGVNTEAFF
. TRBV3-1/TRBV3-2 CASSLGLAFQETQYF
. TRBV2 CASSEIPPNTEAFF
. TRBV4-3 CASSQVGARNTGELFF
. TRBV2 CASTWGGAGYNEQFF
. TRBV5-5 CASSLGGRGNRNTIYF
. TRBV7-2 CASSLVPGTAIYGYTF
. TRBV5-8 CASSYWYVGQYF
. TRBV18 CASSPQSGVSNQPQHF
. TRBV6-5 CASSQPWGNTEAFF
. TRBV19 CASSIPLASIPYSNQPQHF
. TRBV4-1 CASSTQGTAYEQYF
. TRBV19 CASSIGRVPNSPLHF
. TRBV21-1 CASFPLYEQYF
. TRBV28 CASSFRRTSGPKQETQYF
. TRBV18 CASSPPRTQATEAFF
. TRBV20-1 CSAPRTDTQYF
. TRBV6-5 CGAGRNTGELFF
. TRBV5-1 CASSLTGGGTTEAFF
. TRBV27 CASRPTGGALIGGNQPQHF